The 31 T cell receptor beta chains in this list originate from one sample, sequenced in a study of blood T cell repertoires in COVID-19. Sequenced by immunoSEQ multiplex PCR; TCRdb stores in-frame clones only, minus some. The table lists about 150,000 clones, around 90% of them singletons. Sequenced material: peripheral blood. These receptors all stem from a man younger than 30 with COVID-19, enrolled during active disease.

The chain carries TRBV2 and TRBJ2-7; D gene ambiguous. Germline assignment: CDR1 SNHLY and CDR2 FYNNEI. CDR3 size: 12 residues. V shed 5 bases and J shed 6 bases, with 11 bases lying between them. CDR3 sequence reads: CASSSSPLEQYF. CDR3 DNA sequence: TGTGCCAGCAGTTCCTCCCCCCTCGAGCAGTACTTC.

V is TRBV5-6 and J is TRBJ2-7; 10 bases line up with TRBD1. Germline loops: CDR1 SGHDT, CDR2 YYEEEE. Trimming cost V 4 bases and J 2 bases; bases outside gene matches: 3. This CDR3 comprises 14 residues. CDR3 loop: CASSTGTGAYEQYF. As DNA, the CDR3 is TGTGCCAGCAGCACCGGGACAGGGGCCTACGAGCAGTACTTC.

The chain carries TRBV3-1 (or the pseudogene TRBV3-2) and TRBJ1-2, with 11 bases lining up with TRBD1. Germline V gives CDR1 LGHDT, CDR2 YNNKEL (reference sequence). The V gene end was trimmed by 1 base and the J gene end by 2 bases; junction bases not matched to a gene: 12. There are 19 residues in the CDR3. The CDR3 DNA follows: TGTGCCAGCAGCCAAGGCACAAGGACAGGGGGCGATTGGAACTATGGCTACACCTTC. It encodes CASSQGTRTGGDWNYGYTF.

The chain carries TRBV7-9 and TRBJ2-2; 13 nucleotides agree with TRBD2. The CDR3 spans 18 residues. The germline CDR1 and CDR2 sequences are SEHNR and FQNEAQ (reference sequence). J lost 4 bases, V lost 0 bases, and 5 bases had no gene match. The CDR3 DNA reads as TGTGCCAGCAGCTTAGCGGGGGGACTAGCGGGATTCACCGGGGAGCTGTTTTTT. Protein product: CASSLAGGLAGFTGELFF.

The chain couples TRBV18 to TRBJ1-3, with a weak D call TRBD1 (5 bases). This CDR3 comprises 16 residues. V was clipped by 2 bases and J by 4 bases, with 15 bases between them. Germline V gene data show CDR1 as KGHSH and CDR2 as LQKENI. The CDR3 DNA reads as TGTGCCAGCTCACCAGGGGCAGGGTCGTCCGGAAACACCATATATTTT. Its protein product is CASSPGAGSSGNTIYF.

This chain uses TRBV28 with TRBJ1-2; tentatively, D is TRBD1 (5 bases). V shed 6 bases and J shed 5 bases, with 16 bases lying between them. Germline CDR1 is MDHEN and CDR2 is SYDVKM. The CDR3 totals 14 residues. In DNA, the CDR3 is TGTGCCAGCAGCTTCAGCAGGGTATCATATGGCTACACCTTC. Translation: CASSFSRVSYGYTF.

J is TRBJ1-2 and V is TRBV4-3, with D tentatively TRBD1 (5 bases). CDR1 is LGHNA and CDR2 is YSLEER in the germline V gene. CDR3 length: 13 amino acids. V lost 6 bases to trimming and J lost 4 bases, with 12 bases between them. The CDR3: CASRGPEGYGYTF. In nucleotides, the CDR3 is TGCGCCAGCAGGGGACCGGAGGGCTATGGCTACACCTTC.

J is TRBJ2-1 and V is TRBV24-1; D is uncertain. The V gene lost 1 base and the J gene lost 3 bases, with 3 bases spanning the gap. Looked up from germline, CDR1 is KGHDR and CDR2 is SFDVKD. This CDR3 is built from 13 residues. CDR3 DNA sequence: TGTGCCACCAGTGATTTCTACTACAATGAGCAGTTCTTC. It specifies CATSDFYYNEQFF.

This sequence joins TRBV11-2 and TRBJ1-2; 9 positions agree with TRBD1. Trimming removed 1 base from V and 7 bases from J; junction bases left unmatched: 4. Germline CDR1 and CDR2: SGHAT and FQNNGV. This CDR3 region has 14 residues. CDR3 in DNA: TGTGCCAGCAGCTTAGTTGGGACAGGGACTGGCTACACCTTC. This encodes CASSLVGTGTGYTF.

V is TRBV6-5 and J is TRBJ1-5; a possible D gene is TRBD1 (6 bases). The germline V gene has CDR1 MNHEY and CDR2 SVGAGI. The CDR3 sequence is 13 residues long. V was trimmed by 5 bases and J by 5 bases, leaving 10 bases between them. The CDR3, as DNA: TGTGCCAGCAGTCGGACAGAGTATCAGCCCCAGCATTTT. Its translation is CASSRTEYQPQHF.

The chain combines TRBV9 with TRBJ1-3; 9 positions agree with TRBD1. Trimming cost V 4 bases and J 0 bases; bases outside gene matches: 5. The CDR3 is 16 amino acids. Germline V CDR1 and CDR2: SGDLS, YYNGEE. The CDR3 region has the DNA TGTGCCAGCAGCCCCGAGGGACAGGGCTCTGGAAACACCATATATTTT. This encodes CASSPEGQGSGNTIYF.

The V call is TRBV7-9, the J call TRBJ2-3, with D possibly matching TRBD1 (7 bases). The V and J ends lost 5 bases and 4 bases respectively, with 16 bases between them. Germline V lookup: CDR1 SEHNR, CDR2 FQNEAQ (reference sequence). There are 15 residues in the CDR3. CDR3 sequence (DNA): TGTGCCAGCAGCACGGGACAGCCGGGGGCAGATACGCAGTATTTT. Translated, it gives CASSTGQPGADTQYF.

The chain couples TRBV3-1 (or the pseudogene TRBV3-2) to TRBJ2-5, with D possibly matching TRBD2 (6 bases). Trimming removed 2 bases from V and 4 bases from J, with 14 bases in between. Germline loops: CDR1 LGHDT, CDR2 YNNKEL (reference sequence). This CDR3 spans 15 amino acids. The CDR3 loop is CASSQFRTKRETQYF. Here the CDR3 DNA reads TGTGCCAGCAGCCAATTCAGGACTAAACGAGAGACCCAGTACTTC.

The chain employs TRBV7-7 and TRBJ2-5; 14 positions agree with TRBD2. The CDR3 is 18 amino acids. Germline CDR1 is SSHAT and CDR2 is FNYEAQ (reference sequence). Trimming removed 0 bases from V and 4 bases from J; junction bases left unmatched: 7. CDR3 region: CASSLAGLAGGRAETQYF. The DNA for the CDR3 is TGTGCCAGCAGCTTAGCAGGACTAGCGGGAGGCCGGGCAGAGACCCAGTACTTC. Full variable domain (remainder filled in from reference TRBV7-7 and TRBJ2-5): GAGVSQSPRYKVTKRGQDVTLRCDPISSHATLYWYQQALGQGPEFLTYFNYEAQPDKSGLPSDRFSAERPEGSISTLTIQRTEQRDSAMYRCASSLAGLAGGRAETQYFGPGTRLLVL.

The chain links TRBV2 to TRBJ1-3, with D perhaps matching TRBD1 (6 bases). Germline V CDR1 and CDR2: SNHLY, FYNNEI. Trimming took off 6 bases at V and 0 bases at J, with 21 bases between the two ends. CDR3 size: 18 residues. The CDR3 region has the DNA TGTGCCAGCAGGTCGGTTCGGTATCAACAGGGCTCTGGAAACACCATATATTTT. It yields the protein CASRSVRYQQGSGNTIYF.

This clone turned up a few times. The V and J genes are TRBV14 and TRBJ2-1, with TRBD2 identical over 9 bases. The germline gives CDR1 SGHDN, CDR2 FVKESK. The V gene end was trimmed by 1 base and the J gene end by 8 bases; junction bases not matched to a gene: 9. This CDR3 is 16 amino acids long. This CDR3 is CASSQVGSGRHHEQFF. The DNA for the CDR3 is TGTGCCAGCAGCCAAGTCGGCAGCGGGAGGCATCATGAGCAGTTCTTC.

V and J are TRBV27 and TRBJ2-1; TRBD2 aligns across 7 bases. V lost 3 bases, J lost 4 bases, and 9 bases stayed unmatched. The germline V gene encodes CDR1 MNHEY and CDR2 SMNVEV (reference sequence). The CDR3 totals 16 residues. The CDR3 is CASSFSAGRPYNEQFF. The CDR3 DNA follows: TGTGCCAGCAGTTTCTCAGCGGGGCGTCCATACAATGAGCAGTTCTTC.

The chain recombines TRBV7-2 with TRBJ2-3, with TRBD1 identical over 8 bases. Germline CDR1 reads SGHTA; CDR2 reads FQGNSA. The CDR3 covers 15 residues. J lost 4 bases, V lost 2 bases, and 5 bases had no gene match. CDR3 region: CASSLPTGVPDTQYF. Written as DNA, the CDR3 is TGTGCCAGCAGCTTACCGACAGGGGTCCCAGATACGCAGTATTTT.

A single count supports this clone. The chain uses TRBV19 and TRBJ2-3; 8 nucleotides agree with TRBD2. Losses at the gene ends were 7 bases for V and 3 bases for J; bases not matched to a gene: 9. This CDR3 region has 15 residues. Germline V lookup: CDR1 LNHDA, CDR2 SQIVND (reference sequence). CDR3 sequence (DNA): TGTGCCAGTAACCGCCGGGGGGGCGTGACAGATACGCAGTATTTT. Residues: CASNRRGGVTDTQYF.

The V gene is TRBV7-2, the J gene TRBJ2-7; TRBD2 is a possible D gene (6 bases). Trimming left V 5 bases short and J 4 bases short, with 18 bases between. This CDR3 is 15 amino acids long. Germline V gives CDR1 SGHTA, CDR2 FQGNSA. CDR3: CASSLWGSGTYEQYF. CDR3 DNA sequence: TGTGCCAGCAGCCTCTGGGGGTCCGGGACTTACGAGCAGTACTTC.

The CDR3 nucleotides read TGTGCCAGCAGCTTGACTAGCGGGATTTCCGAGCAGTACTTC. It translates to CASSLTSGISEQYF. This chain links TRBV6-2 or TRBV6-3 with TRBJ2-7; 11 nucleotides align to TRBD2. This CDR3 comprises 14 residues. Germline V gives CDR1 MNHEY, CDR2 SVGEGT. The ends lost 6 bases at V and 6 bases at J; junction bases unmatched: 7.

This clone was recorded only once. Sequence at one end of the junction differs from germline and may be a read error. The rearrangement uses TRBV15 and TRBJ1-4; D remains unclear. The V gene's germline CDR1 is LNHNV and CDR2 YYDKDF (reference sequence). This CDR3 contains 11 residues. The CDR3 DNA is TGTGCCACCAGCAGAGATGCGGAACTGCTTTTT. Amino acids: CATSRDAELLF.

This clone has a handful of counts. V usage is TRBV5-1 and J usage is TRBJ1-1; tentative D call: TRBD1 (5 bases). This CDR3 is built from 15 residues. Trimming cost V 0 bases and J 0 bases, with 9 bases left between them. Germline V gene sequence: CDR1 SGHRS, CDR2 YFSETQ. The CDR3 nucleotides read TGCGCCAGCAGCTTGGACGGGGACTTGAACACTGAAGCTTTCTTT. Protein product: CASSLDGDLNTEAFF.

V is TRBV24-1 and J is TRBJ2-2; 9 positions match TRBD1. The CDR3 runs to 15 residues. The V segment lost 5 bases and the J segment 6 bases; nucleotides outside the gene matches: 6. The germline gives CDR1 KGHDR, CDR2 SFDVKD. As DNA, the CDR3 is TGTGCCACCAGTGGGGACAGGGCGGTGGCCGGGGAGCTGTTTTTT. This sequence encodes CATSGDRAVAGELFF.

The gene calls are TRBV9 and TRBJ1-2, with 9 nucleotides matching TRBD1. Looked up from germline, CDR1 is SGDLS and CDR2 is YYNGEE. V trimming: 4 bases; J trimming: 2 bases; junction bases outside the gene matches: 6. The CDR3 loop spans 15 amino acids. The CDR3 nucleotides are TGTGCCAGCAGCTACTCAGGGACAGGGAACTATGGCTACACCTTC. It encodes CASSYSGTGNYGYTF.

This chain links TRBV24-1 with TRBJ1-2, with D perhaps matching TRBD1 (5 bases). V was pared by 5 bases and J by 1 base, with 10 bases between. CDR1 and CDR2 from the germline V gene are KGHDR and SFDVKD. This CDR3 spans 14 amino acids. The CDR3 reads CATSGPGLNYGYTF. CDR3 nucleotide sequence: TGTGCCACCAGTGGTCCGGGACTTAACTATGGCTACACCTTC.

CDR3 DNA sequence: TGTGCCAGCAGCCTTGGGAGGGGACAGGGGGCTGGTAATGAGCAGTTCTTC. Its translation: CASSLGRGQGAGNEQFF. The chain uses TRBV9 and TRBJ2-1; 12 nucleotides agree with TRBD1. The V gene end was trimmed by 4 bases and the J gene end by 7 bases; junction bases not matched to a gene: 12. Looked up from germline, CDR1 is SGDLS and CDR2 is YYNGEE. This CDR3 has 17 residues.

The chain joins TRBV4-3 to TRBJ2-1; D not resolved. Looked up from germline, CDR1 is LGHNA and CDR2 is YSLEER. V lost 3 bases and J lost 0, with 9 bases in between. The CDR3 is 15 residues long. CDR3 in amino acids: CASSQTSFSYNEQFF. The CDR3 nucleotides read TGCGCCAGCAGCCAGACTTCGTTCTCCTACAATGAGCAGTTCTTC.

For this clone: The DNA is omitted, as the CDR3 cannot be located on it reliably, and the CDR3 follows TCRdb's listing. The rearrangement joins TRBV7-9 to TRBJ2-7; TRBD2, as called in the table, went unchecked against the DNA. The CDR3 has 13 amino acids, counting both end residues. Germline V gene sequence: CDR1 SEHNR, CDR2 FQNEAQ (reference sequence). CDR3 region: CASSFGSGYEQYF.

The chain uses TRBV11-1 and TRBJ2-7; TRBD1 aligns across 9 bases. The germline V gene has CDR1 SGHAT and CDR2 FQDESV (reference sequence). This CDR3 region has 14 residues. After removal of 4 bases from V and 6 bases from J, the junction contained 7 bases not matched to a gene. CDR3 DNA: TGTGCCAGCAGCTATACTACAGGGGGCAGCGAGCAGTACTTC. Its protein is CASSYTTGGSEQYF.

V gene TRBV7-7 combines with J gene TRBJ2-1, with 7 positions matching TRBD1. Trimming at V came to 5 bases and at J to 0 bases, leaving 4 bases not matched to a gene. This CDR3 is built from 15 residues. Germline lookup yields CDR1 SSHAT and CDR2 FNYEAQ (reference sequence). CDR3 nucleotides: TGTGCCAGCAGCCGTACAGGGGCCTCCTACAATGAGCAGTTCTTC. Translating it yields CASSRTGASYNEQFF.